The next 5 T cell receptor beta chains were all read from a single sample in a study of cytomegalovirus exposure and HLA in healthy donors. The PCR was carried out with 60 Vbeta primers and 13 Jbeta primers. TCRdb's table, derived via immunoSEQ multiplex PCR, lists solely in-frame clones and lacks some. The table lists around 120,000 clones, about 75% of them singletons. Specimen: PBMCs. The receptors stem from a man between 60 and 70 years old in good health and CMV-seropositive.

In this sample, this clone turned up a few times. V gene TRBV12-5 combines with J gene TRBJ2-2; D unresolved. Germline V lookup: CDR1 LGHNT, CDR2 FRNRAP. This CDR3 has 14 amino acids. The V end lost 3 bases, the J end lost 4 bases, and 9 bases lay between the germline ends. CDR3 in DNA: TGTGCTAGTGGTTTAGGCGGCAGCACCGGGGAGCTGTTTTTT. Encoded protein: CASGLGGSTGELFF.

This chain links TRBV7-2 with TRBJ2-1; 9 nucleotides line up with TRBD2. The CDR3 is 17 amino acids. Germline V gene sequence: CDR1 SGHTA, CDR2 FQGNSA. V lost 4 bases to trimming and J lost 10 bases; unmatched junction nucleotides: 17. The DNA of the CDR3 is TGTGCCAGCAGCTCCTTGATTGGGTGGCGGGAGGGAGGCGAGCAGTTCTTC. It yields the protein CASSSLIGWREGGEQFF.

The V call is TRBV5-6, the J call TRBJ1-5; D remains unclear. This CDR3 has 15 amino acids. V lost 1 base to trimming and J lost 0 bases, with 8 bases between them. CDR1 and CDR2 (germline): SGHDT, YYEEEE. The CDR3, as DNA: TGTGCCAGCAGCTTGAGAGTTTATAGCAATCAGCCCCAGCATTTT. It specifies CASSLRVYSNQPQHF.

The chain combines TRBV2 with TRBJ2-3, with D perhaps TRBD1 (5 bases). The CDR3 has 14 amino acids. V was cut by 7 bases and J by 3 bases, with 14 bases left in between. The V gene's germline CDR1 is SNHLY and CDR2 FYNNEI. CDR3 bases: TGTGCCAGCACCCTATGGCAGGGAACAGATACGCAGTATTTT. It codes for CASTLWQGTDTQYF.

The J gene is TRBJ1-1, the V gene TRBV15, with 8 nucleotides matching TRBD1. The V segment lost 4 bases and the J segment 1 base; nucleotides outside the gene matches: 2. Germline CDR1 is LNHNV and CDR2 is YYDKDF (reference sequence). CDR3 length: 14 amino acids. The CDR3 region has the DNA TGTGCCACCAGCATAGACAGGGGGAACACTGAAGCTTTCTTT. Protein sequence: CATSIDRGNTEAFF.